The 10 T cell receptor beta chains presented below share a single source sample, sequenced in a study of long-term antiretroviral therapy in people with HIV. With survey level as its setting, the immunoSEQ assay was v3.0. This table comes from immunoSEQ multiplex PCR, and its TCRdb copy is limited to in-frame clones, with some not included. The sample includes over 15,000 clones, over 70% of them seen just once. Sequences were derived from unsorted PBMCs, sampled 1.5 years before starting antiretroviral therapy. These receptors were obtained from a woman aged 45 to 65 with HIV.

The V gene is TRBV7-2, the J gene TRBJ1-3, with D hard to call. Trimming cost V 2 bases and J 5 bases, with 16 bases left between them. The germline V gene has CDR1 SGHTA and CDR2 FQGNSA. CDR3 length: 16 amino acids. In DNA, the CDR3 is TGTGCCAGCAGCTTAAACGTCCGCTACGATCGAAACACCATATATTTT. Protein product: CASSLNVRYDRNTIYF.

V usage is TRBV30 and J usage is TRBJ2-7; the D is unclear. The ends were cut back, 2 bases at V and 2 bases at J, with 7 bases in the middle. This CDR3 contains 12 residues. CDR1 and CDR2 from the germline V gene are GTSNPN and SVGIG (reference sequence). CDR3 sequence (DNA): TGTGCCTGGAGTCCGTGGGCCTACGAGCAGTACTTC. It translates to CAWSPWAYEQYF. The whole variable domain, filled in from reference TRBV30 and TRBJ2-7, reads SQTIHQWPATLVQPVGSPLSLECTVEGTSNPNLYWYRQAAGRGLQLLFYSVGIGQISSEVPQNLSASRPQDRQFILSSKKLLLSDSGFYLCAWSPWAYEQYFGPGTRLTVT.

The chain uses TRBV5-5 and TRBJ1-3, with 7 bases matching TRBD1. Unmatched junction bases numbered 6, after V lost 0 bases and J lost 0 bases. The CDR3 spans 17 residues. The germline V gene has CDR1 SGHKS and CDR2 YYEKEE (reference sequence). The CDR3 nucleotides read TGTGCCAGCAGCTTGGCCGAGGGGGCTGCCTCTGGAAACACCATATATTTT. This translates into CASSLAEGAASGNTIYF.

This rearrangement joins TRBV5-1 to TRBJ2-3, with 10 bases aligning to TRBD2. The CDR3 covers 15 residues. Trimming at V came to 5 bases and at J to 5 bases, leaving 8 bases not matched to a gene. CDR1 and CDR2 (germline): SGHRS, YFSETQ. The CDR3 DNA reads TGCGCCAGCAGTCGGGAACTAGCGGGACTAGATACGCAGTATTTT. This encodes CASSRELAGLDTQYF. Full variable domain (missing parts from reference TRBV5-1 and TRBJ2-3): KAGVTQTPRYLIKTRGQQVTLSCSPISGHRSVSWYQQTPGQGLQFLFEYFSETQRNKGNFPGRFSGRQFSNSRSEMNVSTLELGDSALYLCASSRELAGLDTQYFGPGTRLTVL.

This CDR3 reads CASSLGGRKQETQYF. The CDR3 bases are TGCGCCAGCAGCTTGGGGGGTAGGAAACAAGAGACCCAGTACTTC. The chain employs TRBV5-1 and TRBJ2-5; no clear D gene. V was trimmed by 0 bases and J by 2 bases, leaving 11 bases between them. Germline CDR1 SGHRS, CDR2 YFSETQ. The length of the CDR3 is 15 residues. Full variable domain (rest looked up from reference TRBV5-1 and TRBJ2-5): KAGVTQTPRYLIKTRGQQVTLSCSPISGHRSVSWYQQTPGQGLQFLFEYFSETQRNKGNFPGRFSGRQFSNSRSEMNVSTLELGDSALYLCASSLGGRKQETQYFGPGTRLLVL.

This rearrangement joins TRBV19 to TRBJ1-5; D uncertain. The ends were cut back, 8 bases at V and 6 bases at J, with 11 bases in the middle. This CDR3 has 12 residues. CDR1 LNHDA and CDR2 SQIVND come from the germline V gene (reference sequence). The CDR3 loop is CASSDPSQPQHF. The CDR3 DNA is TGTGCCAGTTCCGACCCTAGTCAGCCCCAGCATTTT. Full variable domain (remainder filled in from reference TRBV19 and TRBJ1-5): DGGITQSPKYLFRKEGQNVTLSCEQNLNHDAMYWYRQDPGQGLRLIYYSQIVNDFQKGDIAEGYSVSREKKESFPLTVTSAQKNPTAFYLCASSDPSQPQHFGDGTRLSIL.

The rearrangement links TRBV11-2 to TRBJ2-7, with 9 bases aligning to TRBD1. V gave up 0 bases and J gave up 3 bases; unmatched junction bases: 6. The CDR3 covers 16 residues. Germline values: CDR1 SGHAT, CDR2 FQNNGV. The CDR3 protein is CASSLDGQGNFYEQYV. As DNA, the CDR3 is TGTGCCAGCAGCTTAGATGGACAGGGGAATTTCTACGAGCAGTACGTC.

The chain is built from TRBV27 and TRBJ2-5, with TRBD2 as a possible D gene (8 bases). The CDR3 totals 15 residues. Germline lookup yields CDR1 MNHEY and CDR2 SMNVEV (reference sequence). Trimming removed 2 bases at V and 4 bases at J, with 14 bases between. The CDR3 DNA follows: TGTGCCAGCAGTTTAGTCGGGAGGGGGCGAGAGACCCAGTACTTC. This codes for CASSLVGRGRETQYF.

The rearrangement uses TRBV5-6 and TRBJ2-1; 9 nucleotides agree with TRBD2. Trimming cost V 4 bases and J 7 bases; bases outside gene matches: 6. Germline assignment: CDR1 SGHDT and CDR2 YYEEEE. This CDR3 has 14 residues. The chain's CDR3 is CASSRGSGGNEQFF. CDR3 nucleotide sequence: TGTGCCAGCAGCAGAGGGAGCGGGGGGAATGAGCAGTTCTTC.

The genes are TRBV6-6 and TRBJ2-1, with 9 bases matching TRBD1. CDR1 MNHNY and CDR2 SVGAGI come from the germline V gene (reference sequence). The CDR3 is 15 residues long. V was pared by 2 bases and J by 2 bases, with 1 base of the junction left unmatched. CDR3 sequence reads: CASSYGTGTYNEQFF. In DNA form, the CDR3 reads TGTGCCAGCAGTTACGGGACAGGGACCTACAATGAGCAGTTCTTC.